The clone carrying this T cell receptor (beta chain) was recorded a few times. Its antigen is not identified. The data were obtained in a study of T cells after yellow fever vaccination. It was through 5'RACE template switching that TCR cDNA was made, with a universal primer site and UMIs added. A single record per CDR3 protein comes from TCRdb applying MiXCR to the 5' RACE reads. In the table there are 150,000 to 200,000 distinct CDR3 sequences, 8% to 13% of which are singletons. With 3 bases removed from V and 7 bases from J, the gap between germline ends came to 10 bases. CDR3 size: 13 residues. Germline CDR1 MNHEY, CDR2 SMNVEV (reference sequence). Study-level points and caveats: Overall, a small share of clonotypes was seen in both CD4 and CD8 compartments. The study found a weaker secondary response that peaked faster, day 5 versus 15.

This specimen was CD8+ T cells sorted from PBMCs, taken 15 days after the yellow fever booster vaccination. The TCR comes from a man between 18 and 35 years old who received the YFV17D yellow fever vaccine. V is TRBV27 and J is TRBJ2-1, with D possibly TRBD2 on 6 matching bases. The CDR3 spells CASSFGTFNEQFF. CDR3 coding DNA: TGTGCCAGCAGTTTCGGGACTTTTAATGAGCAGTTCTTC.